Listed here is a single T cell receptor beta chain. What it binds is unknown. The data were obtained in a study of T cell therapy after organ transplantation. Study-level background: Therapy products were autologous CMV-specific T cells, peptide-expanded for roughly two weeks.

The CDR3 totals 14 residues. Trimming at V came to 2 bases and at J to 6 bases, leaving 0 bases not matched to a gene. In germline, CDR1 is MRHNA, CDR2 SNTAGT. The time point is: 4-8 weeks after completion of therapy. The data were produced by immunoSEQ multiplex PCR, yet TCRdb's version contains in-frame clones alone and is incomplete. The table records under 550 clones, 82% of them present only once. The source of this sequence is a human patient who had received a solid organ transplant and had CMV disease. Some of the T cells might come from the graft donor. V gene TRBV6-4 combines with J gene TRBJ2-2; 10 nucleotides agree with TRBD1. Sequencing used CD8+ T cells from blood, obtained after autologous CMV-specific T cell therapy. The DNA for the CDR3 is TGTGCCAGCAGTGACGGACAGGGGGCCGGGGAGCTGTTTTTT. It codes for CASSDGQGAGELFF.